This is a list of T cell receptor beta chains from one sample in a study of CD8 T cells in Susac syndrome. TCRdb re-called the immunoSEQ multiplex PCR reads through MiXCR, storing one row per CDR3 protein. Of 77,000 or so distinct CDR3 sequences detected, about 92% appear once; the ten largest clones hold about 0.54%. The sequenced material came from CD4+ T cells from PBMCs. These receptors all come from a human donor with Susac syndrome. Each CDR3 is given with its conserved first and last residue. D genes are given only for firm matches. Rows give clone size only sometimes, using once, few, many, or a class for an expanded clone.

TRBD2	TRBV20-1	15	TRBJ2-7	.	TGCAGTGCTAGAGATTTAACTAGCGGGGCCTACGAGCAGTACTTC	CSARDLTSGAYEQYF
TRBD1	TRBV3-1	18	TRBJ2-7	.	TGTGCCAGCAGCCAAGGGAGTTTCGTAGGACAGGGGCCCTACGAGCAGTACTTC	CASSQGSFVGQGPYEQYF
.	TRBV6-5	15	TRBJ1-1	.	TGTGCCAGCAGCAACATGGGACTTAAGAACACTGAAGCTTTCTTT	CASSNMGLKNTEAFF
TRBD2	TRBV6-4	16	TRBJ2-1	.	TGTGCCAGCAGTGACTCTCCTAGCGGGAGTATCAATGAGCAGTTCTTC	CASSDSPSGSINEQFF
.	TRBV5-4	14	TRBJ2-5	.	TGTGCCAGCAGCGGAGGACACTTCCAAGAGACCCAGTACTTC	CASSGGHFQETQYF
.	TRBV24-1	14	TRBJ2-2	.	TGTGCCACCAGTGATTTGAGGGGAGTCGGGGAGCTGTTTTTT	CATSDLRGVGELFF
TRBD1	TRBV5-1	16	TRBJ1-4	.	TGCGCCAGCAGCGTAGCTTTGACAGGGGGTGGAGAAAAACTGTTTTTT	CASSVALTGGGEKLFF
.	TRBV20-1	14	TRBJ1-1	.	TGCAGTGCTAGAGGGCCCCTGCGGGGCACTGAAGCTTTCTTT	CSARGPLRGTEAFF
.	TRBV5-1	14	TRBJ1-1	.	TGCGCCAGCAGCCCGAGAGACAGTTTCGCTGAAGCTTTCTTT	CASSPRDSFAEAFF
.	TRBV7-6	16	TRBJ2-3	.	TGTGCCAGCAGCCTTAGACCTACGGGGGTCACAGATACGCAGTATTTT	CASSLRPTGVTDTQYF
.	TRBV11-2	15	TRBJ2-2	.	TGTGCCAGCAGCCAAAATTGGGGGAACACCGGGGAGCTGTTTTTT	CASSQNWGNTGELFF
.	TRBV5-1	13	TRBJ1-1	.	TGCGCCAGCAGTCCGGGGTTGGGCACTGAAGCTTTCTTT	CASSPGLGTEAFF
TRBD1	TRBV7-2	15	TRBJ2-6	.	TGTGCCAGCAGCGACAGGGCGGCCGGGGCCAACGTCCTGACTTTC	CASSDRAAGANVLTF
.	TRBV6-5	15	TRBJ2-1	.	TGTGCCAGCAGAACCCCGAGTGAGCCCTCATATGAGCAGTTCTTC	CASRTPSEPSYEQFF
TRBD2	TRBV20-1	17	TRBJ2-1	.	TGCAGTGCTAGAGATCTTCCGGGACTAGCGGGAGTACCCGAGCAGTTCTTC	CSARDLPGLAGVPEQFF
.	TRBV7-9	15	TRBJ2-3	.	TGTGCCAGCAGCCCGAACCCAACTAGGACAGATACGCAGTATTTT	CASSPNPTRTDTQYF
TRBD1	TRBV12-5	16	TRBJ2-1	.	TGTGCTAGTGGGGATCGGACAGGGTCGGGCAACAATGAGCAGTTCTTC	CASGDRTGSGNNEQFF
.	TRBV25-1	13	TRBJ2-5	few	TGTGCCAGCAGTGAAGTGGAGCAAGAGACCCAGTACTTC	CASSEVEQETQYF
.	TRBV18	15	TRBJ2-1	.	TGTGCCAGCTCCGCAACCCTTGGCGGAGCGGCCGAGCAGTTCTTC	CASSATLGGAAEQFF
.	TRBV29-1	13	TRBJ1-2	once	TGCAGCTTACCGCGGGACAAGTCAAAGAGCTACACCTTC	CSLPRDKSKSYTF
TRBD2	TRBV20-1	14	TRBJ2-1	.	TGCAGTGCTTCCCTAGCGGGAGGAAGGAATGAGCAGTTCTTC	CSASLAGGRNEQFF
TRBD2	TRBV7-2	16	TRBJ2-3	.	TGTGCCAGCAGCTTAGGCCTAGCGGGGGGGCCAGATACGCAGTATTTT	CASSLGLAGGPDTQYF
TRBD1	TRBV5-6	17	TRBJ2-7	.	TGTGCCAGCAGCTTGCCAACCCGGGACAGGGATCAAGACGAGCAGTACTTC	CASSLPTRDRDQDEQYF
.	TRBV6-6	12	TRBJ1-5	once	TGTGCCAGCAGTTACTCTGATCAGCCCCAGCATTTT	CASSYSDQPQHF
.	TRBV4-1	15	TRBJ2-3	.	TGCGCCAGCAGCCAAGTCCAGGGCAGCACAGATACGCAGTATTTT	CASSQVQGSTDTQYF
TRBD1	TRBV6-2/TRBV6-3	15	TRBJ2-7	.	TGTGCCAGCAGGCAACAGGGGGCGGGTTCGGACGAGCAGTACTTC	CASRQQGAGSDEQYF
TRBD1	TRBV7-8	16	TRBJ2-7	.	TGTGCCAGCAGCTTCGGTTGGGGACAGCAAACCTACGAGCAGTACTTC	CASSFGWGQQTYEQYF
.	TRBV28	13	TRBJ1-3	once	TGTGCCAGCATCACGAGCTCTGGAAACACCATATATTTT	CASITSSGNTIYF
.	TRBV7-9	15	TRBJ1-5	.	TGTGCCAGCAGCTTAGGAGGGATTGGCAATCAGCCCCAGCATTTT	CASSLGGIGNQPQHF
TRBD1	TRBV29-1	15	TRBJ2-7	.	TGCAGCGTTGAGATACGGGACAGAAGCTCCTACGAGCAGTACTTC	CSVEIRDRSSYEQYF
TRBD2	TRBV5-1	16	TRBJ2-5	.	TGCGCCAGCAGCTTGTTAGCTAGCGGGAGAACAGAGACCCAGTACTTC	CASSLLASGRTETQYF
TRBD1	TRBV3-1	17	TRBJ2-6	.	TGTGCCAGCAGCCCCCGGGACAGAGCCTCTGGGGCCAACGTCCTGACTTTC	CASSPRDRASGANVLTF
TRBD1	TRBV20-1	12	TRBJ1-5	.	TGCAGTGCCAAGAGGGGGCAGGAGCCCCAGCATTTT	CSAKRGQEPQHF
.	TRBV6-5	17	TRBJ2-1	.	TGTGCCAGCAGTTTTGGCCACCGGGATTTAGGCTACAATGAGCAGTTCTTC	CASSFGHRDLGYNEQFF
.	TRBV12-3/TRBV12-4	13	TRBJ2-7	.	TGTGCCAGCAGCCTAACGGGGGCGAGCGAGCAGTACTTC	CASSLTGASEQYF
.	TRBV20-1	10	TRBJ2-3	.	TGCAGCGCCTCGGGACATGCAGAGTATTTT	CSASGHAEYF
.	TRBV14	14	TRBJ1-2	.	TGTGCCAGCAGCCAAGGCGTCGGGCCCTCAGGCTACACCTTC	CASSQGVGPSGYTF
.	TRBV4-1	12	TRBJ1-4	once	TGCGCCAGCAGCCCGTCCTCGGAAAAACTGTTTTTT	CASSPSSEKLFF
TRBD2	TRBV18	18	TRBJ2-1	.	TGTGCCAGCAGCAACTCCGGGACTAGCGGTACCTCCTACAATGAGCAGTTCTTC	CASSNSGTSGTSYNEQFF
.	TRBV20-1	12	TRBJ1-1	.	TGCAGTGCCTCGTCAGGTTTCACTGAAGCTTTCTTT	CSASSGFTEAFF
.	TRBV18	15	TRBJ1-3	.	TGTGCCAGCTCACCCCGGACGGTCTCTGGAAACACCATATATTTT	CASSPRTVSGNTIYF
TRBD1	TRBV30	13	TRBJ2-7	.	TGTGCCTGGAGGGGACAGGCAAGGAACGAGCAGTACTTC	CAWRGQARNEQYF
.	TRBV18	13	TRBJ1-1	once	TGTGCCAGCTCACGCAACCGAGACACTGAAGCTTTCTTT	CASSRNRDTEAFF
.	TRBV7-2	14	TRBJ2-7	few	TGTGCCAGCAGCTCCCCACGTCGGTCTCCCGAGCAGTACTTC	CASSSPRRSPEQYF
TRBD2	TRBV30	16	TRBJ2-2	.	TGTGCCTGGAGTCGGCCGGGGAGGGGGAACACCGGGGAGCTGTTTTTT	CAWSRPGRGNTGELFF
TRBD1	TRBV29-1	12	TRBJ1-5	.	TGCAGCGTTGGACAGGGGGGTCAGCCCCAGCATTTT	CSVGQGGQPQHF
.	TRBV10-3	14	TRBJ2-1	.	TGTGCCATCAGTGTTCAAGACTCCTACAATGAGCAGTTCTTC	CAISVQDSYNEQFF
TRBD2	TRBV5-6	15	TRBJ2-5	.	TGTGCCAGCAGCTTGGTGTGGGAGGGTCAAGAGACCCAGTACTTC	CASSLVWEGQETQYF